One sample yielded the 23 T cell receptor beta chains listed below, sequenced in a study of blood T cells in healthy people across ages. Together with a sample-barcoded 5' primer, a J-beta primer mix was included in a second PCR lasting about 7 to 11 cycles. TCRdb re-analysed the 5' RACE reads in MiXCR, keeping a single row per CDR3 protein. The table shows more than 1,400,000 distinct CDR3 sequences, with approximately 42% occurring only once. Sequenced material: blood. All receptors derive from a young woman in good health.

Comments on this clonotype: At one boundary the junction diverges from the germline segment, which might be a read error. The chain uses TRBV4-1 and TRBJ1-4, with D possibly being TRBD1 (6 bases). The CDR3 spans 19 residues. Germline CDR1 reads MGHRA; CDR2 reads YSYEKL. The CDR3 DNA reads TGCACCAGCAGCCAAGAAGCCCCCTTTGGCGGGGGGCCTAGTGAAAAACTGTTTTTT. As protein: CTSSQEAPFGGGPSEKLFF.

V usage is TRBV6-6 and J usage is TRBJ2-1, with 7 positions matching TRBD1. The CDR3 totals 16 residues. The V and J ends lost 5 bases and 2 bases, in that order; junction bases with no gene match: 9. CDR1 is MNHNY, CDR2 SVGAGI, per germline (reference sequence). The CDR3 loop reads CASSPSPGTAYNEQFF. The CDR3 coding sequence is TGTGCCAGCAGTCCTTCGCCCGGGACAGCCTACAATGAGCAGTTCTTC.

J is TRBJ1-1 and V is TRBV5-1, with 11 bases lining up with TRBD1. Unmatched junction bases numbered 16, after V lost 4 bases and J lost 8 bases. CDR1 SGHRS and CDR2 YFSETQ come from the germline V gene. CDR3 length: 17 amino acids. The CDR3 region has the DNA TGCGCCAGCAGCAGGACAGGGGGCTTGGGGTTTGGTCCCGAAGCTTTCTTT. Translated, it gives CASSRTGGLGFGPEAFF.

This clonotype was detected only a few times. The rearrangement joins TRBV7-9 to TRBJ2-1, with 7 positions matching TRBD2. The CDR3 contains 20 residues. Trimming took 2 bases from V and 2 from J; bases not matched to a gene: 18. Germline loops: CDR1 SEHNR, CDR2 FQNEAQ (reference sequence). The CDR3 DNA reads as TGTGCCAGCAGCTTACGAGCCCTAGGGCAGGGAGCGGGACCCTACAATGAGCAGTTCTTC. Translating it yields CASSLRALGQGAGPYNEQFF.

This CDR3 reads CASSLFSTTPLQETQYF. Here the CDR3 DNA reads TGTGCCAGCAGCTTATTTTCCACCACACCATTACAAGAGACCCAGTACTTC. The chain recombines TRBV7-9 with TRBJ2-5; the D is unclear. The CDR3 covers 17 residues. CDR1 is SEHNR, CDR2 FQNEAQ, per germline (reference sequence). Trimming removed 2 bases from V and 2 bases from J, with 18 bases in between.

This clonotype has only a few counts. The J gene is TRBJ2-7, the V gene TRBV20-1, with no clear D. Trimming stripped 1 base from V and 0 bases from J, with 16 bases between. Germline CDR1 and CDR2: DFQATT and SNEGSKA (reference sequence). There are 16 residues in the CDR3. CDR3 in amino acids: CSARAFGQFSSYEQYF. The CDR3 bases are TGCAGTGCTAGAGCTTTCGGCCAGTTTAGCTCCTACGAGCAGTACTTC.

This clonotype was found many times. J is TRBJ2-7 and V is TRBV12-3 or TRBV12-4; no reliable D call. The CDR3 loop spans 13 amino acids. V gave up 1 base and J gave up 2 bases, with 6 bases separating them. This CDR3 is CASSLVSTYEQYF. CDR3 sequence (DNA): TGTGCCAGCAGTTTAGTCAGCACCTACGAGCAGTACTTC.

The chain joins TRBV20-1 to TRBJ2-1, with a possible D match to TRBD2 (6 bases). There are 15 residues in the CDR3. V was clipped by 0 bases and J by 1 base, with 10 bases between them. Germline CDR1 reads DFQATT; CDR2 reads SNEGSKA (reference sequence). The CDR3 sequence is CSARDWAGSYNEQFF. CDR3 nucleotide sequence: TGCAGTGCTAGAGATTGGGCGGGGTCCTACAATGAGCAGTTCTTC.

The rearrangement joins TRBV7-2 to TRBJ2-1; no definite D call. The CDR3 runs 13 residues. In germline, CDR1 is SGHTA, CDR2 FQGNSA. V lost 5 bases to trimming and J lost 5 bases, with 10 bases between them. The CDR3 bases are TGTGCCAGCAGCGTAGTAAGGAACAATGAGCAGTTCTTC. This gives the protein CASSVVRNNEQFF.

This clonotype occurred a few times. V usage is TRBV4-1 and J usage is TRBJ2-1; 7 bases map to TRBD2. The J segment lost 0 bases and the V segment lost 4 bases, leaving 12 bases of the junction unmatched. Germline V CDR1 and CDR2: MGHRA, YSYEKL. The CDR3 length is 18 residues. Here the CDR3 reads CASSLRLGGGGSYNEQFF. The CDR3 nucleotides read TGCGCCAGCAGCCTTCGACTGGGGGGGGGAGGCTCCTACAATGAGCAGTTCTTC.

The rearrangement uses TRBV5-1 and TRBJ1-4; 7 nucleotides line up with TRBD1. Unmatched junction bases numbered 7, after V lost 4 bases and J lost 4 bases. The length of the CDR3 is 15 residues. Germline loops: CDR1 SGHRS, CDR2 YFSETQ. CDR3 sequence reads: CASSAVAGGNEKLFF. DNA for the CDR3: TGCGCCAGCAGCGCGGTGGCAGGGGGTAATGAAAAACTGTTTTTT.

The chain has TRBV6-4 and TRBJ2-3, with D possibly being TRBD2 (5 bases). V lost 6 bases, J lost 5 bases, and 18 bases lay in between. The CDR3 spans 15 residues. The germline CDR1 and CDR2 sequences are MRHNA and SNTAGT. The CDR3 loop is CASSSGHPAGDTQYF. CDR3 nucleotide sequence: TGTGCCAGCAGCAGCGGCCACCCTGCCGGAGATACGCAGTATTTT.

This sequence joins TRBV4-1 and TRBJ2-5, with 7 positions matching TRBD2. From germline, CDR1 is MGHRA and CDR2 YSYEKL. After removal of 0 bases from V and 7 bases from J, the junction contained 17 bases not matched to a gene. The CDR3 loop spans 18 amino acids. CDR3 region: CASSQDRGESPEKGTQYF. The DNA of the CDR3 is TGCGCCAGCAGCCAAGATCGGGGGGAATCCCCCGAAAAAGGGACCCAGTACTTC.

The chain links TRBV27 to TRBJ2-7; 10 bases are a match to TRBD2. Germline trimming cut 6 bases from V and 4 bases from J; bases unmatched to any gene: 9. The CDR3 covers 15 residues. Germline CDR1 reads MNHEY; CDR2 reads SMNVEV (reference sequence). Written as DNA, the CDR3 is TGTGCCAGCAGCACCGGGACTAGCGTTCTATACGAGCAGTACTTC. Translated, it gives CASSTGTSVLYEQYF.

CDR3 DNA sequence: TGTGCCAGCTCTGCCGGAGGAGGGAAGACAGACTATGGCTACACCTTC. Translated: CASSAGGGKTDYGYTF. The chain couples TRBV18 to TRBJ1-2, with a weak D call TRBD1 (5 bases). The CDR3 runs to 16 residues. V lost 6 bases and J 3 bases, leaving 20 bases between the germline ends. The germline V gene encodes CDR1 KGHSH and CDR2 LQKENI.

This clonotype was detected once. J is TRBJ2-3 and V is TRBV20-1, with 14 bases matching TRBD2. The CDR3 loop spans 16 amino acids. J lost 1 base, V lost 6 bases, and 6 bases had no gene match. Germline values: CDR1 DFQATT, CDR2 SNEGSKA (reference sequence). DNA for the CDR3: TGCAGTGCCGGGACTAGCGGGAGAGGTGGCACAGATACGCAGTATTTT. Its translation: CSAGTSGRGGTDTQYF.

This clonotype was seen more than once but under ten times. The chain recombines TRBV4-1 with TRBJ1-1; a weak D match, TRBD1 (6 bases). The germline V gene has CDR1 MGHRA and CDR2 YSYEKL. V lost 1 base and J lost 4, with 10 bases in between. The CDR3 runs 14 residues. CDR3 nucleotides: TGCGCCAGCAGCCAAGTGGAAGGGGGCACTGAAGCTTTCTTT. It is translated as CASSQVEGGTEAFF.

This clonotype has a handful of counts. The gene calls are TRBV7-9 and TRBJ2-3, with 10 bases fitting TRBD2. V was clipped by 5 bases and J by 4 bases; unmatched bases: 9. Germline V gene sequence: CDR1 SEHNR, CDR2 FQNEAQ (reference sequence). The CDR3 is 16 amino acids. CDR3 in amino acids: CASSPLAGAFPDTQYF. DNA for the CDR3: TGTGCCAGCAGCCCGCTAGCGGGGGCCTTCCCAGATACGCAGTATTTT.

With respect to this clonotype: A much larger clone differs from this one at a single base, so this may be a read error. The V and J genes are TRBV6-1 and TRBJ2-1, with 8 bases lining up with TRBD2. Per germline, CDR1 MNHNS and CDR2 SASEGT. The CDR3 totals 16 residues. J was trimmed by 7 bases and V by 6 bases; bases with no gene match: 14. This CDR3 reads CASRVGRGSGDNEQFF. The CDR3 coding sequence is TGTGCCAGCAGAGTTGGGAGAGGTAGCGGGGATAATGAGCAGTTCTTC.

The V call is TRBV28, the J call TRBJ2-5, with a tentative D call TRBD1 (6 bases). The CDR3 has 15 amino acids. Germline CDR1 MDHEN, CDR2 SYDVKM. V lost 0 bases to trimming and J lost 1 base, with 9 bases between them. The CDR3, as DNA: TGTGCCAGCAGTTTATGGGGCAGGGGCCAAGAGACCCAGTACTTC. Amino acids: CASSLWGRGQETQYF.

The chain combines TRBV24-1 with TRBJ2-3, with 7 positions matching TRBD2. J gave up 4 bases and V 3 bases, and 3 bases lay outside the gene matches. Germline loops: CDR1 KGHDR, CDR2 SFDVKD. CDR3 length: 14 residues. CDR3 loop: CATSDRGLADTQYF. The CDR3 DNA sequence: TGTGCCACCAGTGATCGTGGACTAGCAGATACGCAGTATTTT.

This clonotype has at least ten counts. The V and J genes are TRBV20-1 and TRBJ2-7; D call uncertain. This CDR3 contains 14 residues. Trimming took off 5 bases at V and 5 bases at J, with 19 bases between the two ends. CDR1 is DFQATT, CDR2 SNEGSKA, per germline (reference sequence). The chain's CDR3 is CSAVGGPRFDEQYF. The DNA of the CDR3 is TGCAGTGCTGTAGGCGGCCCGAGATTTGACGAGCAGTACTTC.

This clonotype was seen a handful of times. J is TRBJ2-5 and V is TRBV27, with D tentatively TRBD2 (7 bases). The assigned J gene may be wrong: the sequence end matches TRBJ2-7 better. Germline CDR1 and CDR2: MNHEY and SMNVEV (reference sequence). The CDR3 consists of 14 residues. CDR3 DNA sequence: TGTGCCAGCAGTTTAGCGGGGGCGGGCTCCGAGCAGTACTTC. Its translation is CASSLAGAGSEQYF.